This T cell receptor beta chain was documented in a study of T-cell reconstitution after alpha-beta-depleted transplantation in children (TCRdb year 2016). Background for the entire study: T-cell immune reconstitution after TCRalphabeta/CD19-depleted allogeneic hematopoietic cell transplantation in children was quantitatively tracked in the study by means of TCR repertoire profiling.

This clonotype was seen many times. Which antigen it targets is not known. No much larger clonotype is one base removed from it; base qualities were not supplied. The library relied on PCR. For sequencing, an Illumina HiSeq 2500 was employed. To normalize quantification of the TCRbeta repertoire, the TCR libraries were built with molecular barcoding that relied on unique molecular identifiers. TCRdb applied fastp at Q25 and MiXCR to the public reads, then kept only in-frame beta chains. Every distinct CDR3 protein forms one entry, paired with its most common genes and DNA. Present in this sample are about 610,000 distinct CDR3 sequences, 10% of which were seen just once. The top ten constitute about 4.2% of the sample. This TCR was sampled from a human donor who donated a stem cell graft to a child with acute myeloid leukemia. The sequencing used PBMCs from the stem cell graft donor, collected from the stem cell graft.

CDR3 region: CASSLGVSGRSYNEQFF. The DNA reads as follows: TGTGCCAGCAGCTTAGGGGTTAGCGGGAGATCCTACAATGAGCAGTTCTTC. The chain was built from TRBV7-9 and TRBJ2-1; TRBD2 lines up with 9 middle nucleotides. Counted from cysteine to phenylalanine, this CDR3 has 17 amino acids. CDR3 DNA is the only sequence kept; it has 51 bases, read in frame from the first base. In the germline V gene (reference sequence), CDR1 corresponds to SEHNR and CDR2 to FQNEAQ. Here V drops 1 base and J drops 1 base, and the junction holds 5 bases not matched to any gene.